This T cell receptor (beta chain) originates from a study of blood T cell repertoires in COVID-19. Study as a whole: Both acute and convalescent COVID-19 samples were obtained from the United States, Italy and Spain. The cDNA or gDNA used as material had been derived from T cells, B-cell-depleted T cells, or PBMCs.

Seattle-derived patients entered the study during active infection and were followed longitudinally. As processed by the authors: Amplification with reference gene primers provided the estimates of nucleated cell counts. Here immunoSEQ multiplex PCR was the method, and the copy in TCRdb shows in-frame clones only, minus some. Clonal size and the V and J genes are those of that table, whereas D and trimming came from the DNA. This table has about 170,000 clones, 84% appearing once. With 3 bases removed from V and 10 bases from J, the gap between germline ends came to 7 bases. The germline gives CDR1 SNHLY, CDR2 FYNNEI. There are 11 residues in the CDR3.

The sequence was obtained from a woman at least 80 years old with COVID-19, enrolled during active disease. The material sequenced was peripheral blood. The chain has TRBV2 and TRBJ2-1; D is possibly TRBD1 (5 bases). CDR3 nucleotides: TGTGCCAGCAGTGACAGGGCCGAGCAGTTCTTC. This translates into CASSDRAEQFF.